The subject of this entry is one TCR beta chain. The J segment lost 2 bases and the V segment lost 4 bases, leaving 5 bases of the junction unmatched. Germline V gene sequence: CDR1 MNHNS, CDR2 SASEGT. The CDR3 sequence is 16 residues long. The data originate from a study of T cells in Graves' hyperthyroidism and ophthalmopathy. Study summary: Peripheral blood was acquired at first diagnosis, ahead of any therapy whatsoever.

Researchers amplified the TCR beta CDR3 regions from RNA transcripts. A first-round RT-PCR of the TCR CDR3 used the HTBI primer set. One entry per CDR3 protein results from TCRdb running MiXCR on the multiplex PCR reads. Of 600,000 to 850,000 distinct CDR3 sequences in the sample, roughly a sixth are singletons; the top ten hold roughly a sixth. At first hyperthyroidism diagnosis, before any ophthalmopathy symptoms, the blood sample was collected. PBMCs came from 10 ml fresh peripheral blood. Specimen: blood. This clonotype originated in a woman aged 45-65 years with Graves' hyperthyroidism that later progressed to Graves' ophthalmopathy. The rearrangement joins TRBV6-1 to TRBJ1-4, with 9 nucleotides matching TRBD1. CDR3 loop: CASSARDRVTNEKLFF. The CDR3 nucleotides read TGTGCCAGCAGTGCCCGGGACAGGGTCACTAATGAAAAACTGTTTTTT.